The 6 T cell receptor beta chains in this list originate from one sample, sequenced in a study of OX40 agonist ivuxolimab in advanced cancers. Clones were read by immunoSEQ multiplex PCR, and TCRdb kept only the in-frame ones, dropping some. The top ten hold about 0.7% of the sample, which has 55,000 to 75,000 clones, around 86% seen once. The sequencing used CD4+ or CD8+ T cells sorted from blood, collected in a trial of the OX40 agonist ivuxolimab. The receptors were gathered from an adult with an advanced solid tumor such as melanoma, head and neck, liver or kidney cancer.

This clone was recorded many times. The chain joins TRBV27 to TRBJ1-2; D gene unclear. The CDR3 is 14 amino acids. Trimming stripped 5 bases from V and 1 base from J, with 11 bases between. Germline CDR1 is MNHEY and CDR2 is SMNVEV (reference sequence). This CDR3 is CASSTAPLNYGYTF. The CDR3 DNA reads as TGTGCCAGCAGTACAGCCCCACTTAACTATGGCTACACCTTC.

The chain carries TRBV28 and TRBJ2-3; 10 bases are a match to TRBD2. The CDR3 covers 16 residues. The ends lost 5 bases at V and 3 bases at J; junction bases unmatched: 8. Germline V gene sequence: CDR1 MDHEN, CDR2 SYDVKM. The CDR3 bases are TGTGCCAGCAGTCCTCATCTAGCGGGAGCAACAGATACGCAGTATTTT. This gives the protein CASSPHLAGATDTQYF.

This clone was found once. The V call is TRBV6-6, the J call TRBJ1-5; D is possibly TRBD1 (6 bases). V lost 8 bases, J lost 0 bases, and 17 bases lay in between. The length of the CDR3 is 16 residues. The V gene's germline CDR1 is MNHNY and CDR2 SVGAGI (reference sequence). CDR3: CASHRGGSPSNQPQHF. CDR3 coding DNA: TGTGCCAGCCATAGGGGGGGGTCGCCTAGCAATCAGCCCCAGCATTTT.

V usage is TRBV28 and J usage is TRBJ1-4; D possibly corresponds to TRBD1 (6 bases). Germline assignment: CDR1 MDHEN and CDR2 SYDVKM. The CDR3 sequence is 15 residues long. V was trimmed by 7 bases and J by 7 bases, leaving 19 bases between them. The CDR3 loop reads CASITVRQEGEKLFF. The DNA of the CDR3 is TGTGCCAGCATTACCGTCCGACAGGAGGGTGAAAAACTGTTTTTT.

This chain uses TRBV30 with TRBJ2-5; D is possibly TRBD1 (6 bases). The V and J ends lost 1 base and 3 bases respectively, with 12 bases between them. The CDR3 is 14 amino acids. Germline values: CDR1 GTSNPN, CDR2 SVGIG (reference sequence). The CDR3 region is CAWSGGRGKETQYF. In DNA, the CDR3 is TGTGCCTGGAGTGGGGGCAGGGGAAAAGAGACCCAGTACTTC.

About this clone: Other DNA variants within this sample encode the same CDR3. The chain uses TRBV15 and TRBJ2-5, with D possibly being TRBD1 (6 bases). The V end lost 1 base, the J end lost 5 bases, and 8 bases lay between the germline ends. From germline, CDR1 is LNHNV and CDR2 YYDKDF (reference sequence). This CDR3 spans 13 amino acids. The chain's CDR3 is CATSRGGLETQYF. The CDR3 region has the DNA TGTGCCACCAGCAGAGGGGGGCTGGAGACCCAGTACTTC. The whole variable domain, remainder taken from reference TRBV15 and TRBJ2-5, is DAMVIQNPRYQVTQFGKPVTLSCSQTLNHNVMYWYQQKSSQAPKLLFHYYDKDFNNEADTPDNFQSRRPNTSFCFLDIRSPGLGDTAMYLCATSRGGLETQYFGPGTRLLVL.